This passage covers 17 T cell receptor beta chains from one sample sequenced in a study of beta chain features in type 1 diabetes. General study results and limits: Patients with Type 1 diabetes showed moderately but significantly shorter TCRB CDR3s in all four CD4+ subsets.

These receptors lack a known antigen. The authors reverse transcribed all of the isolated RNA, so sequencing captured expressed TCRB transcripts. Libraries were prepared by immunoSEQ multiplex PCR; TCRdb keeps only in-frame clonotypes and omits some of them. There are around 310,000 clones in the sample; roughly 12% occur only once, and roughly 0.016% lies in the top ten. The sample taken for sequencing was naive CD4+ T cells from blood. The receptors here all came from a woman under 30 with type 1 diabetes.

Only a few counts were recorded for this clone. CDR3 in amino acids: CASSLVGGNTEAFF. CDR3 nucleotide sequence: TGTGCCAGCAGCTTAGTGGGGGGAAACACTGAAGCTTTCTTT. J is TRBJ1-1 and V is TRBV7-9; tentative D call: TRBD1 (5 bases). CDR3 length: 14 residues. Germline V lookup: CDR1 SEHNR, CDR2 FQNEAQ (reference sequence). Trimming cost V 1 base and J 2 bases, with 8 bases left between them.

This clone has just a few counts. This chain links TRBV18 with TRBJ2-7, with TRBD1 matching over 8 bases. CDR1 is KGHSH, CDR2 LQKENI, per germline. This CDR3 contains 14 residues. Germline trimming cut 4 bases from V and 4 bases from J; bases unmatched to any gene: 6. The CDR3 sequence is CASSQDRDHYEQYV. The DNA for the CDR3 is TGTGCCAGCTCACAGGACAGGGACCATTACGAGCAGTACGTC.

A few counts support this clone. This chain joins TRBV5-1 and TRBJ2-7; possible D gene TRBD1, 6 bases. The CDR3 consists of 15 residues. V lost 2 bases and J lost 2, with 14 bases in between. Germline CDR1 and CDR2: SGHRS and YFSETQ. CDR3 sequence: CASSFAAGVAYEQYV. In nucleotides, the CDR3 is TGCGCCAGCAGCTTCGCGGCAGGGGTTGCCTACGAGCAGTACGTC.

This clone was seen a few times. The CDR3 DNA reads as TGTGCCACCAGCGGGTTAGCGGGAGCTGAGCAGTTCTTC. Amino acids: CATSGLAGAEQFF. The chain is built from TRBV15 and TRBJ2-1, with 9 nucleotides matching TRBD2. Germline V gene lookup returns CDR1 LNHNV and CDR2 YYDKDF (reference sequence). V was pared by 5 bases and J by 9 bases, with 5 bases of the junction left unmatched. The CDR3 is 13 residues long.

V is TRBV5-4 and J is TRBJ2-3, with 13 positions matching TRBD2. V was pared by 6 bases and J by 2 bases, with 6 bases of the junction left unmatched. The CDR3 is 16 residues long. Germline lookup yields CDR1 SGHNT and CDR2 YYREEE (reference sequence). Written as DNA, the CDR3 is TGTGCCAGCACACCGGGACTAGCGGGACACACAGATACGCAGTATTTT. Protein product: CASTPGLAGHTDTQYF.

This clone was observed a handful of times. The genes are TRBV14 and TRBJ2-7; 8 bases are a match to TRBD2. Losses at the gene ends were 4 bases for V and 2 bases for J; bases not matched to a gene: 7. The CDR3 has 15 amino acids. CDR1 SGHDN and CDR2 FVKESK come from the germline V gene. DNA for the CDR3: TGTGCCAGCAGCCCTGGGACCGGGAGGGCCTACGAGCAGTACTTC. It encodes CASSPGTGRAYEQYF.

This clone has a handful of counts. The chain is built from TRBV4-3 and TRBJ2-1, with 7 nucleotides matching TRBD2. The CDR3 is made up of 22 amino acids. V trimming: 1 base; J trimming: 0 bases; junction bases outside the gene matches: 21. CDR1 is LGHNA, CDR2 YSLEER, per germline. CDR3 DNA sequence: TGCGCCAGCAGCCAAGCCCCATTGGAGGCGGGAGTTTCTACGAGCTCCTACAATGAGCAGTTCTTC. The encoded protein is CASSQAPLEAGVSTSSYNEQFF.

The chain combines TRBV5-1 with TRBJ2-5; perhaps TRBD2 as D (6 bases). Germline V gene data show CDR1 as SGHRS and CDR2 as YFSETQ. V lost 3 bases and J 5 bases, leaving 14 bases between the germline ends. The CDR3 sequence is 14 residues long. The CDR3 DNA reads TGCGCCAGCAGCTCGGGTGCAGGAGGGGAGACCCAGTACTTC. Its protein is CASSSGAGGETQYF.

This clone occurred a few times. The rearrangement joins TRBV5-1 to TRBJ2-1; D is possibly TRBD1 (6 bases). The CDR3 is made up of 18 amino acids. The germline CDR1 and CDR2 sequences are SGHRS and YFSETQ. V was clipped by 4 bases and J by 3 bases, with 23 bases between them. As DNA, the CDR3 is TGCGCCAGCAGCCCATGGACAGTCGATAAGCCCCTCTACAATGAGCAGTTCTTC. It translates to CASSPWTVDKPLYNEQFF.

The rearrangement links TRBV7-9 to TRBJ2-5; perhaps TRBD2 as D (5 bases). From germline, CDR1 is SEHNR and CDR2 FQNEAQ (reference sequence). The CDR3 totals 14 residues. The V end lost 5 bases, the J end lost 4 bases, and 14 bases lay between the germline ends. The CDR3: CASSTGVALETQYF. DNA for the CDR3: TGTGCCAGCAGCACCGGGGTAGCGCTAGAGACCCAGTACTTC.

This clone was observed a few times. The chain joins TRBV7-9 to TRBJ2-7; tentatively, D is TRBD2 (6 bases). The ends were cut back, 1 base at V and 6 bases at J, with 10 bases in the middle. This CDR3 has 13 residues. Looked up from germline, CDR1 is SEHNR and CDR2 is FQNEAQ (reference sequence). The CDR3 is CASSLDGGSEQYF. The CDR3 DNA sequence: TGTGCCAGCAGCTTAGACGGAGGGTCCGAGCAGTACTTC.

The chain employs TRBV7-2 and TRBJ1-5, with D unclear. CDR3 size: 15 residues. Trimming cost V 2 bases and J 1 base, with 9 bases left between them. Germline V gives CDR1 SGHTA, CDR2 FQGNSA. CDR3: CASSLSRLSNQPQHF. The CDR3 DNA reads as TGTGCCAGCAGCTTAAGCAGGCTAAGCAATCAGCCCCAGCATTTT.

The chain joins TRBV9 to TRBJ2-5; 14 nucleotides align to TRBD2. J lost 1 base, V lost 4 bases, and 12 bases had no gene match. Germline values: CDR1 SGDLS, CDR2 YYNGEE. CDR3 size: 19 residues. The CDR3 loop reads CASSPGTSGRGQGQETQYF. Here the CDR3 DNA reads TGTGCCAGCAGCCCTGGGACTAGCGGGAGAGGGCAAGGCCAAGAGACCCAGTACTTC.

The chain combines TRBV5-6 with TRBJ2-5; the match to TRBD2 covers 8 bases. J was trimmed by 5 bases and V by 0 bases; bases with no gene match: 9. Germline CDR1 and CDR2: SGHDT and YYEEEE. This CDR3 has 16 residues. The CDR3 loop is CASSLAGGTSWETQYF. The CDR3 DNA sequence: TGTGCCAGCAGCTTGGCCGGGGGGACTAGTTGGGAGACCCAGTACTTC.

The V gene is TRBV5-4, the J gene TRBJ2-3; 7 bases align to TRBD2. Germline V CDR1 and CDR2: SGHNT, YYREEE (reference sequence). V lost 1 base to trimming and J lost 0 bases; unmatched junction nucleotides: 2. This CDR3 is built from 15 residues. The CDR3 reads CASSLTSASTDTQYF. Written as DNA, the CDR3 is TGTGCCAGCAGCTTGACTAGCGCCAGCACAGATACGCAGTATTTT.

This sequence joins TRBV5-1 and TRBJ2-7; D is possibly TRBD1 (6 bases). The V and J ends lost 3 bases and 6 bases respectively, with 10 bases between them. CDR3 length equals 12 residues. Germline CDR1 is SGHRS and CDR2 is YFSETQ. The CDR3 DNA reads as TGCGCCAGCAGCTCAACAGGGCCCGAGCAGTACTTC. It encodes CASSSTGPEQYF.

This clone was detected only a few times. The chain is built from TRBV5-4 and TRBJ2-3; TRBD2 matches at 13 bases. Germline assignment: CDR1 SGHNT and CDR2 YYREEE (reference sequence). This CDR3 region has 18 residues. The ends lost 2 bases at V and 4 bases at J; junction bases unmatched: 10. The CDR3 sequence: CASSFGRTSGSLADTQYF. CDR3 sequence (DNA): TGTGCCAGCAGCTTCGGTAGGACTAGCGGGAGTTTAGCAGATACGCAGTATTTT.